This T cell receptor (beta chain) emerged from a study of human T cells and chemical hapten exposure. About the research overall: Each patient's scalp received weekly diphenylcyclopropenone throughout the approximately 25-week study.

The time point is: pre-sensitization, week 0. Treatment denoted: therapeutic diphenylcyclopropenone sensitization with weekly scalp DPC. TCRdb re-called the RACE reads through MiXCR, storing one row per CDR3 protein. The table shows 240,000 or so distinct CDR3 sequences, with approximately 8.6% occurring only once. The CDR3 has 15 amino acids. Germline values: CDR1 SGHVS, CDR2 FNYEAQ. Trimming removed 5 bases at V and 6 bases at J, with 17 bases between. Source: whole blood, taken in connection with sensitization to the hapten diphenylcyclopropenone (DPC). This chain connects TRBV7-6 to TRBJ2-1; TRBD2 might be the D (6 bases). This receptor was taken from a woman in her thirties or forties with alopecia areata. Some clones in this sample may be carry-over from other donors' samples. This CDR3 reads CASSAASESLNEQFF. DNA of the CDR3: TGTGCCAGCAGCGCGGCTAGCGAGAGCCTCAATGAGCAGTTCTTC.